The 17 T cell receptor beta chains given below trace back to one sample, sequenced in a study of vaccination effects on CD4 cells after COVID-19. The table came from immunoSEQ multiplex PCR; TCRdb's copy has only in-frame clones and leaves some out. Of fewer than 90,000 clones in the sample, under 85% are singletons; the top ten hold over 4.5%. The ViraFEST assay expanded antigen-specific CD4+ T cells with viral peptide pools before sequencing. Isolating CD4+ T cells followed about 11 days of culture. The person had PCR-confirmed SARS-CoV-2 infection between March and December 2020. These receptors are not linked to any known antigen. The specimen was CD4+ T cells from PBMCs cultured with HIV peptides, collected before COVID-19 vaccination. Specified subset: HIV-1 Nef peptide pool negative control/reference culture. These TCRs come from a human donor who had a prior SARS-CoV-2 infection.

This clone was seen a few times. The chain has TRBV5-1 and TRBJ1-2; D perhaps matches TRBD1 (5 bases). The CDR3 contains 13 residues. Germline loops: CDR1 SGHRS, CDR2 YFSETQ. Trimming removed 4 bases at V and 7 bases at J, with 14 bases between. CDR3 loop: CASSRNAQGGYTF. The DNA for the CDR3 is TGCGCCAGCAGCCGCAACGCTCAGGGTGGCTACACCTTC.

The genes are TRBV5-6 and TRBJ1-4; D possibly corresponds to TRBD1 (6 bases). Looked up from germline, CDR1 is SGHDT and CDR2 is YYEEEE. Trimming removed 4 bases at V and 13 bases at J, with 17 bases between. This CDR3 is 13 amino acids long. The CDR3 coding sequence is TGTGCCAGCAGCATGGACAGCCGTAGTATACTGTTTTTT. As protein: CASSMDSRSILFF. Complete variable domain (other parts from reference TRBV5-6 and TRBJ1-4): DAGVTQSPTHLIKTRGQQVTLRCSPKSGHDTVSWYQQALGQGPQFIFQYYEEEERQRGNFPDRFSGHQFPNYSSELNVNALLLGDSALYLCASSMDSRSILFFGSGTQLSVL.

The V call is TRBV18, the J call TRBJ2-3; D may be TRBD2 (7 bases). The V end was cut by 2 bases, the J end by 0 bases, with 9 bases between. Germline-derived CDR1 and CDR2 are KGHSH and LQKENI. There are 15 residues in the CDR3. CDR3 sequence reads: CASSPRGGSTDTQYF. CDR3 bases: TGTGCCAGCTCACCAAGGGGGGGGAGCACAGATACGCAGTATTTT.

The J gene is TRBJ2-7, the V gene TRBV19; 7 nucleotides align to TRBD2. This CDR3 contains 13 residues. Germline-derived CDR1 and CDR2 are LNHDA and SQIVND (reference sequence). V trimming: 6 bases; J trimming: 3 bases; junction bases outside the gene matches: 5. CDR3 DNA sequence: TGTGCCAGTAGGCGGAGCGGGATCTACGAGCAGTACTTC. The encoded protein is CASRRSGIYEQYF.

The chain has TRBV9 and TRBJ2-5, with 8 bases matching TRBD2. Germline CDR1 and CDR2: SGDLS and YYNGEE. With V trimmed by 4 bases and J by 5 bases, 10 bases remained unmatched. The CDR3 extends over 15 amino acids. CDR3 sequence reads: CASSLRGTGGETQYF. Written as DNA, the CDR3 is TGTGCCAGCAGCCTCCGGGGGACGGGGGGGGAGACCCAGTACTTC.

This sequence joins TRBV7-2 and TRBJ2-5, with a weak D call TRBD2 (5 bases). The V gene's germline CDR1 is SGHTA and CDR2 FQGNSA. The V gene lost 5 bases and the J gene lost 2 bases, with 9 bases spanning the gap. The CDR3 loop spans 13 amino acids. CDR3 DNA: TGTGCCAGCAGCCGAGGACTTCAAGAGACCCAGTACTTC. This translates into CASSRGLQETQYF. Based on the CDR3 plus reference TRBV7-2 and TRBJ2-5, the full variable domain is GAGVSQSPSNKVTEKGKDVELRCDPISGHTALYWYRQSLGQGLEFLIYFQGNSAPDKSGLPSDRFSAERTGGSVSTLTIQRTQQEDSAVYLCASSRGLQETQYFGPGTRLLVL.

This clone has a single count. V is TRBV5-5 and J is TRBJ1-2; D is ambiguous. The ends were cut back, 4 bases at V and 0 bases at J, with 19 bases in the middle. CDR3 size: 17 residues. CDR1 SGHKS and CDR2 YYEKEE come from the germline V gene (reference sequence). The CDR3 DNA reads as TGTGCCAGCAGCACATACCTTGACGGCCGGGCTAACTATGGCTACACCTTC. Translating it yields CASSTYLDGRANYGYTF.

The chain has TRBV7-3 and TRBJ1-2; the match to TRBD1 covers 10 bases. Germline V gene lookup returns CDR1 SGHTA and CDR2 FQGTGA. Unmatched junction bases numbered 7, after V lost 5 bases and J lost 4 bases. This CDR3 has 15 amino acids. The CDR3 reads CASSPGTGDSYGYTF. Written as DNA, the CDR3 is TGTGCCAGCAGCCCCGGGACAGGGGACTCCTATGGCTACACCTTC.

CDR3 sequence: CAIRETSGNTIYF. As DNA, the CDR3 is TGTGCCATCAGGGAGACCTCTGGAAACACCATATATTTT. V usage is TRBV10-3 and J usage is TRBJ1-3; no firm D call. Germline V CDR1 and CDR2: ENHRY, SYGVKD. The CDR3 contains 13 residues. Trimming removed 6 bases from V and 0 bases from J, with 6 bases in between.

This clone has a handful of counts. The J gene is TRBJ2-7, the V gene TRBV18; D remains ambiguous. Germline assignment: CDR1 KGHSH and CDR2 LQKENI. V lost 3 bases and J 2 bases, leaving 8 bases between the germline ends. The CDR3 length is 13 residues. CDR3 sequence: CASSPTDTYEQYF. CDR3 bases: TGTGCCAGCTCACCGACGGATACCTACGAGCAGTACTTC.

The chain has TRBV7-2 and TRBJ2-3; the D gene is possibly TRBD2 (5 bases). Trimming left V 2 bases short and J 4 bases short, with 13 bases between. Germline V gene sequence: CDR1 SGHTA, CDR2 FQGNSA. The CDR3 runs 15 residues. The CDR3 coding sequence is TGTGCCAGCAGCTTACAAGGGAGCGGTTCAGATACGCAGTATTTT. Translating gives CASSLQGSGSDTQYF. Based on the CDR3 plus reference TRBV7-2 and TRBJ2-3, the full variable domain is GAGVSQSPSNKVTEKGKDVELRCDPISGHTALYWYRQSLGQGLEFLIYFQGNSAPDKSGLPSDRFSAERTGGSVSTLTIQRTQQEDSAVYLCASSLQGSGSDTQYFGPGTRLTVL.

In its sample, this clone was seen once. The V and J genes are TRBV5-6 and TRBJ2-5, with 13 bases fitting TRBD2. Germline V CDR1 and CDR2: SGHDT, YYEEEE. The V segment lost 7 bases and the J segment 5 bases; nucleotides outside the gene matches: 8. CDR3 length: 15 amino acids. CDR3 amino acids: CASGTSGGARETQYF. DNA for the CDR3: TGTGCCAGCGGAACTAGCGGGGGGGCGAGGGAGACCCAGTACTTC.

J is TRBJ1-2 and V is TRBV15; 10 nucleotides agree with TRBD1. Germline V gene lookup returns CDR1 LNHNV and CDR2 YYDKDF (reference sequence). This CDR3 region has 19 residues. Trimming cost V 1 base and J 4 bases; bases outside gene matches: 15. The CDR3 nucleotides read TGTGCCACCAGCAGAGGGGGCTGGGGACGGACAGGGGGGCCCTATGGCTACACCTTC. This sequence encodes CATSRGGWGRTGGPYGYTF.

The rearrangement links TRBV11-2 to TRBJ1-1; the match to TRBD1 covers 9 bases. The germline CDR1 and CDR2 sequences are SGHAT and FQNNGV. V was clipped by 0 bases and J by 10 bases; unmatched bases: 6. CDR3 length: 14 amino acids. The CDR3 spells CASSLEGQGSGAFF. The CDR3 nucleotides are TGTGCCAGCAGCTTAGAGGGACAGGGTTCTGGAGCTTTCTTT.

The rearrangement uses TRBV18 and TRBJ1-2; TRBD1 aligns across 9 bases. The V and J ends lost 3 bases and 8 bases, in that order; junction bases with no gene match: 7. CDR3 length: 14 residues. Germline lookup yields CDR1 KGHSH and CDR2 LQKENI. DNA of the CDR3: TGTGCCAGCTCACCGGGACAGGGTCGGGCGGGCTACACCTTC. Protein product: CASSPGQGRAGYTF.

In its sample, this clone was seen a few times. This CDR3 is CASSLGSGSNEKLFF. Here the CDR3 DNA reads TGTGCCAGCAGCTTAGGGTCAGGGTCAAATGAAAAACTGTTTTTT. V usage is TRBV7-9 and J usage is TRBJ1-4; D is perhaps TRBD1 (5 bases). The germline V gene encodes CDR1 SEHNR and CDR2 FQNEAQ (reference sequence). The CDR3 has 15 amino acids. V was cut by 1 base and J by 5 bases, with 11 bases left in between. The whole variable domain, filled in from reference TRBV7-9 and TRBJ1-4, reads DTGVSQNPRHKITKRGQNVTFRCDPISEHNRLYWYRQTLGQGPEFLTYFQNEAQLEKSRLLSDRFSAERPKGSFSTLEIQRTEQGDSAMYLCASSLGSGSNEKLFFGSGTQLSVL.

This clone was seen a handful of times. The chain carries TRBV5-6 and TRBJ2-1, with 10 bases identical to TRBD2. Losses at the gene ends were 2 bases for V and 5 bases for J; bases not matched to a gene: 10. The CDR3 has 17 amino acids. Germline loops: CDR1 SGHDT, CDR2 YYEEEE. The CDR3 loop is CASSLSMGLAGDNEQFF. CDR3 sequence (DNA): TGTGCCAGCAGCTTAAGTATGGGGCTAGCGGGAGACAATGAGCAGTTCTTC.